The entry below describes one T cell receptor (beta chain). The antigen remains unidentified. Profiled with immunoSEQ multiplex PCR; TCRdb holds only in-frame clones, not every one. The sample records tens of thousands of clones, 65% to 85% being singletons. This CDR3 has 13 residues. V lost 7 bases and J 0 bases, leaving 4 bases between the germline ends. CDR1 is LNHDA and CDR2 is SQIVND in the germline V gene (reference sequence). This specimen comes from a study of vaccination effects on CD4 cells after COVID-19. Study-level points and caveats: Convalescents' spike-reactive clones after vaccination were mainly made up of new clones that the vaccine induced. Small numbers of convalescent patients limited the study. It also lacked early post-infection timepoints. Pronounced clonal contraction occurred in clones induced by infection and by vaccine late after vaccination.

Peptide-pool stimulation followed by sequencing identified expanded antigen-specific CD4+ clonotypes in the ViraFEST assay. Culture proceeded for nine to ten days, and CD4+ T cells were then isolated. This individual contracted SARS-CoV-2 between March and December 2020, as verified by PCR. The gene calls are TRBV19 and TRBJ2-6; no definite D call. The material sequenced was CD4+ T cells from PBMCs cultured with HCoV-NL63 spike peptides, taken before COVID-19 vaccination. The sequence was collected from a human donor who had a prior SARS-CoV-2 infection. The CDR3 here is CASMVSGANVLTF. CDR3 coding DNA: TGTGCCAGTATGGTCTCTGGGGCCAACGTCCTGACTTTC.